Here is one T cell receptor beta chain with its context. Its antigen is not identified. The table came from immunoSEQ multiplex PCR; TCRdb's copy has only in-frame clones and leaves some out. The profile covers tens of thousands of clones, with roughly 84% appearing a single time and 15% to 20% taken by the ten largest. The CDR3 covers 16 residues. The V end lost 1 base, the J end lost 2 bases, and 15 bases lay between the germline ends. The germline gives CDR1 SGHRS, CDR2 YFSETQ. The data belong to a study of OX40 agonist ivuxolimab in advanced cancers. Overall study findings and caveats: The antigens recognized by the expanded peripheral T cells, that is their antigen specificity, were not determined.

Sequencing was performed on CD4+ or CD8+ T cells sorted from blood, taken in a trial of the OX40 agonist ivuxolimab. This clonotype was obtained from an adult with an advanced solid tumor such as melanoma, head and neck, liver or kidney cancer. J is TRBJ2-5 and V is TRBV5-1; D may be TRBD1 (6 bases). The DNA for the CDR3 is TGCGCCAGCAGCTTGACTACAGGGCAGCTTCAAGAGACCCAGTACTTC. It is translated as CASSLTTGQLQETQYF.